Listed below are T cell receptor beta chains from one sample, sequenced in a study of cytomegalovirus exposure and HLA in healthy donors. The assay was immunoSEQ multiplex PCR, and TCRdb's table has in-frame clones only and misses some. The sample carries 200,000 to 250,000 clones, over 65% recorded once. The sequenced material came from PBMCs. The source of these receptors is a human donor in good health. Both conserved end residues are part of each CDR3. Each record gives: J gene, D gene, V gene, CDR3 protein, CDR3 DNA. A D gene is named only where the DNA matches it firmly.

j_call: TRBJ2-3
d_call: TRBD2
v_call: TRBV7-3
cdr3_aa: CASSLSGGRGTDTQYF
cdr3_nt: TGTGCCAGCAGCTTAAGTGGCGGGAGAGGAACAGATACGCAGTATTTT

j_call: TRBJ1-2
d_call: .
v_call: TRBV7-8
cdr3_aa: CASSYDRNNYGYTF
cdr3_nt: TGTGCCAGCAGCTATGACAGGAATAACTATGGCTACACCTTC

j_call: TRBJ2-1
d_call: .
v_call: TRBV6-1
cdr3_aa: CASSARTGNYNEQFF
cdr3_nt: TGTGCCAGCAGCGCCCGAACAGGTAACTACAATGAGCAGTTCTTC

j_call: TRBJ2-5
d_call: .
v_call: TRBV5-5
cdr3_aa: CASSLVGDGETQYF
cdr3_nt: TGTGCCAGCAGCTTGGTAGGGGATGGGGAGACCCAGTACTTC

j_call: TRBJ2-2
d_call: TRBD1
v_call: TRBV14
cdr3_aa: CASRGQGFGGELFF
cdr3_nt: TGTGCCAGCAGAGGACAGGGGTTTGGCGGGGAGCTGTTTTTT

j_call: TRBJ2-5
d_call: .
v_call: TRBV14
cdr3_aa: CASSPRTNWQETQYF
cdr3_nt: TGTGCCAGCAGCCCGCGGACTAATTGGCAAGAGACCCAGTACTTC

j_call: TRBJ2-3
d_call: TRBD1
v_call: TRBV6-5
cdr3_aa: CASSYSGQGSTDTQYF
cdr3_nt: TGTGCCAGCAGTTACTCGGGACAGGGGTCCACAGATACGCAGTATTTT

j_call: TRBJ2-7
d_call: TRBD2
v_call: TRBV12-5
cdr3_aa: CASGLNPGGGGYEQYF
cdr3_nt: TGTGCTAGTGGTTTGAATCCCGGGGGGGGCGGCTACGAGCAGTACTTC

j_call: TRBJ2-1
d_call: .
v_call: TRBV6-1
cdr3_aa: CASSEARGNSGTYNEQFF
cdr3_nt: TGTGCCAGCAGTGAAGCTAGAGGGAATAGCGGCACCTACAATGAGCAGTTCTTC

j_call: TRBJ1-1
d_call: .
v_call: TRBV7-9
cdr3_aa: CSSSQKVGGLADTEAFF
cdr3_nt: TGTTCCAGCAGCCAAAAAGTGGGGGGGCTGGCGGACACTGAAGCTTTCTTT

j_call: TRBJ2-3
d_call: TRBD1
v_call: TRBV9
cdr3_aa: CASSVLPQGPSTDTQYF
cdr3_nt: TGTGCCAGCAGCGTACTCCCACAGGGGCCTAGCACAGATACGCAGTATTTT

j_call: TRBJ1-2
d_call: .
v_call: TRBV28
cdr3_aa: CASIKGGNYGYTF
cdr3_nt: TGTGCCAGCATTAAAGGAGGGAACTATGGCTACACCTTC

j_call: TRBJ2-7
d_call: .
v_call: TRBV18
cdr3_aa: CASSPPYSYEQYF
cdr3_nt: TGTGCCAGCTCACCACCATACTCCTACGAGCAGTACTTC

j_call: TRBJ2-3
d_call: .
v_call: TRBV5-1
cdr3_aa: CASSLREPDTDTQYF
cdr3_nt: TGCGCCAGCAGCTTGAGGGAGCCGGACACAGATACGCAGTATTTT

j_call: TRBJ1-2
d_call: .
v_call: TRBV2
cdr3_aa: CASSVRELGYGYTF
cdr3_nt: TGTGCCAGCAGTGTTAGGGAGTTGGGGTATGGCTACACCTTC

j_call: TRBJ1-1
d_call: TRBD1
v_call: TRBV15
cdr3_aa: CATSRADRDPRAEAFF
cdr3_nt: TGTGCCACCAGCAGAGCCGACAGGGACCCTCGCGCTGAAGCTTTCTTT

j_call: TRBJ1-1
d_call: TRBD1
v_call: TRBV7-9
cdr3_aa: CASSPGRGRTEAFF
cdr3_nt: TGTGCCAGCAGCCCCGGCAGGGGGCGAACTGAAGCTTTCTTT

j_call: TRBJ2-7
d_call: TRBD2
v_call: TRBV18
cdr3_aa: CASSLAGALEQYF
cdr3_nt: TGTGCCAGCTCGCTAGCGGGAGCTCTTGAGCAGTACTTC

j_call: TRBJ2-3
d_call: TRBD1
v_call: TRBV7-9
cdr3_aa: CASSFGTGADTQYF
cdr3_nt: TGTGCCAGCAGCTTTGGGACAGGGGCGGATACGCAGTATTTT

j_call: TRBJ2-2
d_call: TRBD2
v_call: TRBV4-1
cdr3_aa: CASSQDGLGNGELFF
cdr3_nt: TGCGCCAGCAGCCAGGATGGACTAGGGAACGGGGAGCTGTTTTTT

j_call: TRBJ2-7
d_call: TRBD1
v_call: TRBV4-2
cdr3_aa: CASSPDRGRYEQYF
cdr3_nt: TGTGCCAGCAGCCCAGACAGGGGGCGTTACGAGCAGTACTTC

j_call: TRBJ2-3
d_call: TRBD1
v_call: TRBV4-3
cdr3_aa: CASSQGGTTGWPDTQYF
cdr3_nt: TGCGCCAGCAGCCAAGGGGGGACGACAGGGTGGCCAGATACGCAGTATTTT